This T cell receptor beta chain was captured by sequencing in a study of T-cell reconstitution after alpha-beta-depleted transplantation in children. The library targeted TCRbeta and was prepared with unique molecular identifiers. TCRdb reprocessed the PCR reads with MiXCR, giving one entry per CDR3 protein. The sample holds about 200,000 distinct CDR3 sequences, roughly 9.1% seen once. The CDR3 has 14 residues. The junction had 10 bases not matched to a gene; V was cut back by 5 bases and J by 9 bases. The V call is TRBV12-3 or TRBV12-4, the J call TRBJ1-5; 7 nucleotides agree with TRBD1. The sequence was obtained from a male patient between 2 and 10 years old who had a stem cell transplant for acute myeloid leukemia, so the T cells may come from the graft donor. This sample comprised PBMCs, mostly from graft donor cells, obtained 360 days after TCRalphabeta/CD19-depleted stem cell transplant. CDR3: CASSLRQGVRPQHF. CDR3 DNA sequence: TGTGCCAGCAGTCTCCGACAGGGCGTGCGGCCCCAGCATTTT.